This entry lists 10 T cell receptor beta chains sequenced from one sample in a study of control samples from healthy donors and cancer patients. The method was immunoSEQ multiplex PCR; TCRdb's version includes in-frame clones alone and lacks a portion of them. The sample includes some 120,000 clones, 88% of them seen just once. The sequenced sample was blood. The source is a woman in her 70s in good health.

With respect to this clone: At one end, the junction sequence differs from germline, possibly due to a read error. The rearrangement joins TRBV7-8 to TRBJ2-5; the match to TRBD2 covers 7 bases. Germline loops: CDR1 SGHVS, CDR2 FQNEAQ. This CDR3 spans 13 amino acids. Written as DNA, the CDR3 is TGTGCCAGCAGCTTAGGTGCTAGCGGACACGGCGACTTC. Translated, it gives CASSLGASGHGDF. Using reference TRBV7-8 and TRBJ2-5 for the parts outside the CDR3, the full variable domain is GAGVSQSPRYKVAKRGQDVALRCDPISGHVSLFWYQQALGQGPEFLTYFQNEAQLDKSGLPSDRFFAERPEGSVSTLKIQRTQQEDSAVYLCASSLGASGHGDFGPGTRLLVL.

Only one count was recorded for this clone. J is TRBJ1-1 and V is TRBV6-5, with a weak D call TRBD1 (6 bases). Trimming pared 6 bases from V and 2 bases from J, leaving 13 bases between. Germline CDR1 MNHEY, CDR2 SVGAGI. This CDR3 is 14 amino acids long. The CDR3 DNA reads as TGTGCCAGCAGGAACCGGGGGGGCAACACTGAAGCTTTCTTT. Translation: CASRNRGGNTEAFF.

The genes are TRBV27 and TRBJ2-7, with TRBD1 matching over 7 bases. There are 16 residues in the CDR3. Losses at the gene ends were 6 bases for V and 3 bases for J; bases not matched to a gene: 14. Germline loops: CDR1 MNHEY, CDR2 SMNVEV (reference sequence). The CDR3 loop is CASSSYGQDPLYEQYF. The CDR3 region has the DNA TGTGCCAGCAGCTCCTACGGACAGGACCCGCTCTACGAGCAGTACTTC.

J is TRBJ2-5 and V is TRBV9; 11 bases are a match to TRBD2. The ends lost 0 bases at V and 2 bases at J; junction bases unmatched: 9. This CDR3 has 18 amino acids. Germline-derived CDR1 and CDR2 are SGDLS and YYNGEE. CDR3 coding DNA: TGTGCCAGCAGCGTAGGTCTAGCGGGGGGCGAAATACAAGAGACCCAGTACTTC. Protein sequence: CASSVGLAGGEIQETQYF.

This chain uses TRBV5-8 with TRBJ2-7; D is undetermined. Trimming removed 3 bases at V and 0 bases at J, with 13 bases between. This CDR3 comprises 15 residues. Per germline, CDR1 SGHTS and CDR2 YDEGEE. The CDR3 sequence: CASSSRLDISYEQYF. The DNA for the CDR3 is TGTGCCAGCAGCTCTAGACTCGACATCTCCTACGAGCAGTACTTC.

The rearrangement uses TRBV5-4 and TRBJ2-3; no definite D call. The CDR3 runs 13 residues. Trimming left V 2 bases short and J 4 bases short, with 8 bases between. The germline CDR1 and CDR2 sequences are SGHNT and YYREEE (reference sequence). CDR3 nucleotide sequence: TGTGCCAGCAGCTTCCCACGGGCAGATACGCAGTATTTT. This codes for CASSFPRADTQYF.

The rearrangement links TRBV5-1 to TRBJ2-7; D may correspond to TRBD1 or TRBD2 (5 bases each). This CDR3 spans 13 amino acids. V lost 3 bases to trimming and J lost 3 bases, with 10 bases between them. Germline V gene data show CDR1 as SGHRS and CDR2 as YFSETQ. The CDR3 loop reads CASSSGPLYEQYF. CDR3 DNA sequence: TGCGCCAGCAGCTCGGGACCCCTCTACGAGCAGTACTTC.

The chain employs TRBV7-9 and TRBJ2-5; possible D gene TRBD2, 7 bases. Trimming stripped 7 bases from V and 5 bases from J, with 17 bases between. The CDR3 sequence is 14 residues long. CDR1 and CDR2 from the germline V gene are SEHNR and FQNEAQ (reference sequence). CDR3 in DNA: TGTGCCAGCACCAAAGGGGGGGGCAAGGAGACCCAGTACTTC. Its translation is CASTKGGGKETQYF.

This chain connects TRBV11-2 to TRBJ1-2, with TRBD1 as a possible D gene (6 bases). V shed 5 bases and J shed 2 bases, with 21 bases lying between them. The length of the CDR3 is 17 residues. Germline V CDR1 and CDR2: SGHAT, FQNNGV. The CDR3 is CASSPQGIWVPNYGYTF. DNA of the CDR3: TGTGCCAGCAGCCCACAGGGCATTTGGGTACCCAACTATGGCTACACCTTC. The complete variable domain, with remaining parts taken from reference TRBV11-2 and TRBJ1-2, reads EAGVAQSPRYKIIEKRQSVAFWCNPISGHATLYWYQQILGQGPKLLIQFQNNGVVDDSQLPKDRFSAERLKGVDSTLKIQPAKLEDSAVYLCASSPQGIWVPNYGYTFGSGTRLTVV.

The chain has TRBV27 and TRBJ2-7, with D tentatively TRBD1 (6 bases). Germline CDR1 MNHEY, CDR2 SMNVEV (reference sequence). Trimming stripped 6 bases from V and 0 bases from J, with 12 bases between. This CDR3 contains 14 residues. This CDR3 reads CASRKDSYSYEQYF. The DNA of the CDR3 is TGTGCCAGCAGGAAGGACAGCTACTCCTACGAGCAGTACTTC.